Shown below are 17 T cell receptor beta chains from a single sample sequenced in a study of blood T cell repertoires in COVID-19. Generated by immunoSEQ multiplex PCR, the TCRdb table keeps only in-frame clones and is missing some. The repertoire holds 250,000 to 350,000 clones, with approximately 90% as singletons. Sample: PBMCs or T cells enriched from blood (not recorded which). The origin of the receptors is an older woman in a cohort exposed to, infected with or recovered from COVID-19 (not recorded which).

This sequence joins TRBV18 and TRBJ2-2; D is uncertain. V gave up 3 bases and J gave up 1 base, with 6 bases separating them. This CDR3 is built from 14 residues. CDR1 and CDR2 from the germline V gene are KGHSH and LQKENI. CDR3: CASSPVGNTGELFF. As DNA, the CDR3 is TGTGCCAGCTCACCGGTCGGGAACACCGGGGAGCTGTTTTTT.

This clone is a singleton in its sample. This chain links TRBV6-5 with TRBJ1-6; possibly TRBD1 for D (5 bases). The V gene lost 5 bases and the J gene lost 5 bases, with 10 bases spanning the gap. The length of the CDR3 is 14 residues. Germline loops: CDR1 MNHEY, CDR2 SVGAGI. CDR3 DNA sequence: TGTGCCAGCAGTCAGGGTTACGATAATTCACCCCTCCACTTT. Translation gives CASSQGYDNSPLHF.

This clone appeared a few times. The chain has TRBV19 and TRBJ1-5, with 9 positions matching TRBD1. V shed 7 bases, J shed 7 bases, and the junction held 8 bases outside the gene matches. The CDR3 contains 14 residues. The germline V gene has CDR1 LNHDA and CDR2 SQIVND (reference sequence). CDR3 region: CASNLGTGRQPQHF. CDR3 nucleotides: TGTGCCAGTAACCTTGGGACAGGGAGGCAGCCCCAGCATTTT. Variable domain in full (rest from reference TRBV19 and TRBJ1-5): DGGITQSPKYLFRKEGQNVTLSCEQNLNHDAMYWYRQDPGQGLRLIYYSQIVNDFQKGDIAEGYSVSREKKESFPLTVTSAQKNPTAFYLCASNLGTGRQPQHFGDGTRLSIL.

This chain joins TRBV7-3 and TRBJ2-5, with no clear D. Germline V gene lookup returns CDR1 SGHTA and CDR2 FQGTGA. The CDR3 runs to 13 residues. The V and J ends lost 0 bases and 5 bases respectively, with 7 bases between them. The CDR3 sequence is CASSLTPEETQYF. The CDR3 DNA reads TGTGCCAGCAGCTTAACCCCGGAGGAGACCCAGTACTTC.

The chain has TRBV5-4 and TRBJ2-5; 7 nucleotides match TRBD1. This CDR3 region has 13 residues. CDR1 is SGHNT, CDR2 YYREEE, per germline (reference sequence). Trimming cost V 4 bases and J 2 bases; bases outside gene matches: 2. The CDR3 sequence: CASSRQGQETQYF. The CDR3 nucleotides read TGTGCCAGCAGCCGACAGGGACAAGAGACCCAGTACTTC.

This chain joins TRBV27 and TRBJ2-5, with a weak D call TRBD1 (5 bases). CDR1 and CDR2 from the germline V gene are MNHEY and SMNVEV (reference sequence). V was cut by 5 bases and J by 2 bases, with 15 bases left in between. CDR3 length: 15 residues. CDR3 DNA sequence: TGTGCCAGCAGTCCCATGGCGGCAGGGCAAGAGACCCAGTACTTC. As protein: CASSPMAAGQETQYF.

The CDR3 DNA reads as TGTGCCAGCTCGGCTGGACAGGGGAACACCGGGGAGCTGTTTTTT. Translating it yields CASSAGQGNTGELFF. The rearrangement joins TRBV18 to TRBJ2-2; the match to TRBD1 covers 8 bases. This CDR3 contains 15 residues. J was trimmed by 1 base and V by 6 bases; bases with no gene match: 4. Germline CDR1 reads KGHSH; CDR2 reads LQKENI. Full variable domain (remainder filled in from reference TRBV18 and TRBJ2-2): NAGVMQNPRHLVRRRGQEARLRCSPMKGHSHVYWYRQLPEEGLKFMVYLQKENIIDESGMPKERFSAEFPKEGPSILRIQQVVRGDSAAYFCASSAGQGNTGELFFGEGSRLTVL.

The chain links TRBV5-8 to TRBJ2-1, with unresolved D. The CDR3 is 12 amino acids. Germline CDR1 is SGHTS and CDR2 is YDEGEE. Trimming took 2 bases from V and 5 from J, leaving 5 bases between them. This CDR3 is CASSFSDNEQFF. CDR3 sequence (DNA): TGTGCCAGCAGCTTTTCTGACAATGAGCAGTTCTTC.

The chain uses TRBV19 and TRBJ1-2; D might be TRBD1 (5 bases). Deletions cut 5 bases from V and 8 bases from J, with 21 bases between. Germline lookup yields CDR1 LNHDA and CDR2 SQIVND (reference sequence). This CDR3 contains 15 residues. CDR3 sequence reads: CASSERGLEKVGYTF. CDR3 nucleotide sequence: TGTGCCAGTAGTGAACGGGGGTTAGAAAAGGTCGGCTACACCTTC. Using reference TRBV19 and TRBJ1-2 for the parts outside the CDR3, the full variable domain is DGGITQSPKYLFRKEGQNVTLSCEQNLNHDAMYWYRQDPGQGLRLIYYSQIVNDFQKGDIAEGYSVSREKKESFPLTVTSAQKNPTAFYLCASSERGLEKVGYTFGSGTRLTVV.

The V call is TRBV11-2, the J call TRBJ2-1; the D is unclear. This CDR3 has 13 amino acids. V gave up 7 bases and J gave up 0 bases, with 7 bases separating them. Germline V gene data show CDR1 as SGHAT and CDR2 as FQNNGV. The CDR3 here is CASMFGSYNEQFF. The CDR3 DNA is TGTGCCAGCATGTTCGGCTCCTACAATGAGCAGTTCTTC.

As DNA, the CDR3 is TGTGCCATCAGTGAGGAACAGAACTCCTACGAGCAGTACTTC. Protein product: CAISEEQNSYEQYF. The chain links TRBV10-3 to TRBJ2-7; D ambiguous. Germline V CDR1 and CDR2: ENHRY, SYGVKD. The CDR3 loop spans 14 amino acids. Trimming took 2 bases from V and 0 from J, leaving 8 bases between them.

The CDR3 bases are TGCGCCAGCAGCTCAAACCAGGGCTCTGGAAACACCATATATTTT. Protein sequence: CASSSNQGSGNTIYF. J is TRBJ1-3 and V is TRBV5-1; D is possibly TRBD1 (5 bases). V dropped 3 bases and J dropped 0 bases, with 10 bases sitting between them. Germline lookup yields CDR1 SGHRS and CDR2 YFSETQ. CDR3 size: 15 residues. Full variable domain (outside the CDR3, taken from reference TRBV5-1 and TRBJ1-3): KAGVTQTPRYLIKTRGQQVTLSCSPISGHRSVSWYQQTPGQGLQFLFEYFSETQRNKGNFPGRFSGRQFSNSRSEMNVSTLELGDSALYLCASSSNQGSGNTIYFGEGSWLTVV.

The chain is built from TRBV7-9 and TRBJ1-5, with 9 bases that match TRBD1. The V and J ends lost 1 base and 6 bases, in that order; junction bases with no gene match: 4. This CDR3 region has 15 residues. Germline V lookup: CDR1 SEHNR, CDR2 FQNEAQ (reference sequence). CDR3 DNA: TGTGCCAGCAGCTTAGAACAGGGGGCAATTCAGCCCCAGCATTTT. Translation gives CASSLEQGAIQPQHF.

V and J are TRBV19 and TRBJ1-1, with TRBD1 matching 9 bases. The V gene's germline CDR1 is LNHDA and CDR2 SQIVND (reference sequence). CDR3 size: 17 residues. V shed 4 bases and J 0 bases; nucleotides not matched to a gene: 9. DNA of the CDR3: TGTGCCAGTAGTACCGGACAGGGGCGGTATATGAACACTGAAGCTTTCTTT. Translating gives CASSTGQGRYMNTEAFF. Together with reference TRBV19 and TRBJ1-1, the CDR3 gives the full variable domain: DGGITQSPKYLFRKEGQNVTLSCEQNLNHDAMYWYRQDPGQGLRLIYYSQIVNDFQKGDIAEGYSVSREKKESFPLTVTSAQKNPTAFYLCASSTGQGRYMNTEAFFGQGTRLTVV.

CDR3 region: CASSAELAGYYNEQFF. In DNA form, the CDR3 reads TGTGCCAGCAGCGCGGAACTAGCGGGATATTACAATGAGCAGTTCTTC. The genes are TRBV7-2 and TRBJ2-1; 10 bases agree with TRBD2. CDR1 and CDR2 (germline): SGHTA, FQGNSA. Unmatched junction bases numbered 8, after V lost 5 bases and J lost 4 bases. There are 16 residues in the CDR3.

The DNA of the CDR3 is TGTGCCAGCAGTGAAGCGCAGGGGGCGCGCACCGGGGAGCTGTTTTTT. Translation: CASSEAQGARTGELFF. This chain links TRBV2 with TRBJ2-2, with 8 nucleotides matching TRBD1. This CDR3 has 16 residues. V lost 0 bases, J lost 4 bases, and 4 bases stayed unmatched. Germline V gene lookup returns CDR1 SNHLY and CDR2 FYNNEI.

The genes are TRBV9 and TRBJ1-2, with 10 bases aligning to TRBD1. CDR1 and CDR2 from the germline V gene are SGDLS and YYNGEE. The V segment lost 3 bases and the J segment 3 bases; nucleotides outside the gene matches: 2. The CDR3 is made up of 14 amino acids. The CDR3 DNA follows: TGTGCCAGCAGCGAGGGACAGGGGTACTATGGCTACACCTTC. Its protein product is CASSEGQGYYGYTF.